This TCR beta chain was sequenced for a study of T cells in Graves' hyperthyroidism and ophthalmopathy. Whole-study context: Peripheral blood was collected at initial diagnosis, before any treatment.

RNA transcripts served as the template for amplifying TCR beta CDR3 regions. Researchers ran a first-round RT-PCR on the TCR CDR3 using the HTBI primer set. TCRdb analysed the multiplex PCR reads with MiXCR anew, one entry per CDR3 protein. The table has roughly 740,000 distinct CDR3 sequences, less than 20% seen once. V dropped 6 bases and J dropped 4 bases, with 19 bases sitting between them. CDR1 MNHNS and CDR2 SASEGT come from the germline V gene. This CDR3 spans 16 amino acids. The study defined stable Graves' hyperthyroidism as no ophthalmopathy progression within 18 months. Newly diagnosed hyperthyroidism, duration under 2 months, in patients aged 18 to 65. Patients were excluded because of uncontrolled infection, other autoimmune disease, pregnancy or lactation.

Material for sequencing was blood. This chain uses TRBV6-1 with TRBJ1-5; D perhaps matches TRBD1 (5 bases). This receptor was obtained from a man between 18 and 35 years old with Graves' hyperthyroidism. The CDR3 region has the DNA TGTGCCAGCAGCCTCCTCCTGGGCAGGGCAAATCAGCCCCAGCATTTT. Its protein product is CASSLLLGRANQPQHF.